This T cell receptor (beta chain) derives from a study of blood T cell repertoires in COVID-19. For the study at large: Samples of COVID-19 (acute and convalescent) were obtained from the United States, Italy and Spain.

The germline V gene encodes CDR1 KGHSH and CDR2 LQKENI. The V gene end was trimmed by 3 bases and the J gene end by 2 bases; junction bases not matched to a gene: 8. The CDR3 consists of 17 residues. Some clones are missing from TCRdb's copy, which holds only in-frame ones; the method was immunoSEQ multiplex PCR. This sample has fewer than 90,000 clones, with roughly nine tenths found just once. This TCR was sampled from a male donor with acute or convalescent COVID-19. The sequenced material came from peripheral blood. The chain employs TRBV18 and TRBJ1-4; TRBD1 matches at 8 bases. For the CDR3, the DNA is TGTGCCAGCTCACCCGGGACAGGCCCCCTCACTAATGAAAAACTGTTTTTT. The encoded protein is CASSPGTGPLTNEKLFF.